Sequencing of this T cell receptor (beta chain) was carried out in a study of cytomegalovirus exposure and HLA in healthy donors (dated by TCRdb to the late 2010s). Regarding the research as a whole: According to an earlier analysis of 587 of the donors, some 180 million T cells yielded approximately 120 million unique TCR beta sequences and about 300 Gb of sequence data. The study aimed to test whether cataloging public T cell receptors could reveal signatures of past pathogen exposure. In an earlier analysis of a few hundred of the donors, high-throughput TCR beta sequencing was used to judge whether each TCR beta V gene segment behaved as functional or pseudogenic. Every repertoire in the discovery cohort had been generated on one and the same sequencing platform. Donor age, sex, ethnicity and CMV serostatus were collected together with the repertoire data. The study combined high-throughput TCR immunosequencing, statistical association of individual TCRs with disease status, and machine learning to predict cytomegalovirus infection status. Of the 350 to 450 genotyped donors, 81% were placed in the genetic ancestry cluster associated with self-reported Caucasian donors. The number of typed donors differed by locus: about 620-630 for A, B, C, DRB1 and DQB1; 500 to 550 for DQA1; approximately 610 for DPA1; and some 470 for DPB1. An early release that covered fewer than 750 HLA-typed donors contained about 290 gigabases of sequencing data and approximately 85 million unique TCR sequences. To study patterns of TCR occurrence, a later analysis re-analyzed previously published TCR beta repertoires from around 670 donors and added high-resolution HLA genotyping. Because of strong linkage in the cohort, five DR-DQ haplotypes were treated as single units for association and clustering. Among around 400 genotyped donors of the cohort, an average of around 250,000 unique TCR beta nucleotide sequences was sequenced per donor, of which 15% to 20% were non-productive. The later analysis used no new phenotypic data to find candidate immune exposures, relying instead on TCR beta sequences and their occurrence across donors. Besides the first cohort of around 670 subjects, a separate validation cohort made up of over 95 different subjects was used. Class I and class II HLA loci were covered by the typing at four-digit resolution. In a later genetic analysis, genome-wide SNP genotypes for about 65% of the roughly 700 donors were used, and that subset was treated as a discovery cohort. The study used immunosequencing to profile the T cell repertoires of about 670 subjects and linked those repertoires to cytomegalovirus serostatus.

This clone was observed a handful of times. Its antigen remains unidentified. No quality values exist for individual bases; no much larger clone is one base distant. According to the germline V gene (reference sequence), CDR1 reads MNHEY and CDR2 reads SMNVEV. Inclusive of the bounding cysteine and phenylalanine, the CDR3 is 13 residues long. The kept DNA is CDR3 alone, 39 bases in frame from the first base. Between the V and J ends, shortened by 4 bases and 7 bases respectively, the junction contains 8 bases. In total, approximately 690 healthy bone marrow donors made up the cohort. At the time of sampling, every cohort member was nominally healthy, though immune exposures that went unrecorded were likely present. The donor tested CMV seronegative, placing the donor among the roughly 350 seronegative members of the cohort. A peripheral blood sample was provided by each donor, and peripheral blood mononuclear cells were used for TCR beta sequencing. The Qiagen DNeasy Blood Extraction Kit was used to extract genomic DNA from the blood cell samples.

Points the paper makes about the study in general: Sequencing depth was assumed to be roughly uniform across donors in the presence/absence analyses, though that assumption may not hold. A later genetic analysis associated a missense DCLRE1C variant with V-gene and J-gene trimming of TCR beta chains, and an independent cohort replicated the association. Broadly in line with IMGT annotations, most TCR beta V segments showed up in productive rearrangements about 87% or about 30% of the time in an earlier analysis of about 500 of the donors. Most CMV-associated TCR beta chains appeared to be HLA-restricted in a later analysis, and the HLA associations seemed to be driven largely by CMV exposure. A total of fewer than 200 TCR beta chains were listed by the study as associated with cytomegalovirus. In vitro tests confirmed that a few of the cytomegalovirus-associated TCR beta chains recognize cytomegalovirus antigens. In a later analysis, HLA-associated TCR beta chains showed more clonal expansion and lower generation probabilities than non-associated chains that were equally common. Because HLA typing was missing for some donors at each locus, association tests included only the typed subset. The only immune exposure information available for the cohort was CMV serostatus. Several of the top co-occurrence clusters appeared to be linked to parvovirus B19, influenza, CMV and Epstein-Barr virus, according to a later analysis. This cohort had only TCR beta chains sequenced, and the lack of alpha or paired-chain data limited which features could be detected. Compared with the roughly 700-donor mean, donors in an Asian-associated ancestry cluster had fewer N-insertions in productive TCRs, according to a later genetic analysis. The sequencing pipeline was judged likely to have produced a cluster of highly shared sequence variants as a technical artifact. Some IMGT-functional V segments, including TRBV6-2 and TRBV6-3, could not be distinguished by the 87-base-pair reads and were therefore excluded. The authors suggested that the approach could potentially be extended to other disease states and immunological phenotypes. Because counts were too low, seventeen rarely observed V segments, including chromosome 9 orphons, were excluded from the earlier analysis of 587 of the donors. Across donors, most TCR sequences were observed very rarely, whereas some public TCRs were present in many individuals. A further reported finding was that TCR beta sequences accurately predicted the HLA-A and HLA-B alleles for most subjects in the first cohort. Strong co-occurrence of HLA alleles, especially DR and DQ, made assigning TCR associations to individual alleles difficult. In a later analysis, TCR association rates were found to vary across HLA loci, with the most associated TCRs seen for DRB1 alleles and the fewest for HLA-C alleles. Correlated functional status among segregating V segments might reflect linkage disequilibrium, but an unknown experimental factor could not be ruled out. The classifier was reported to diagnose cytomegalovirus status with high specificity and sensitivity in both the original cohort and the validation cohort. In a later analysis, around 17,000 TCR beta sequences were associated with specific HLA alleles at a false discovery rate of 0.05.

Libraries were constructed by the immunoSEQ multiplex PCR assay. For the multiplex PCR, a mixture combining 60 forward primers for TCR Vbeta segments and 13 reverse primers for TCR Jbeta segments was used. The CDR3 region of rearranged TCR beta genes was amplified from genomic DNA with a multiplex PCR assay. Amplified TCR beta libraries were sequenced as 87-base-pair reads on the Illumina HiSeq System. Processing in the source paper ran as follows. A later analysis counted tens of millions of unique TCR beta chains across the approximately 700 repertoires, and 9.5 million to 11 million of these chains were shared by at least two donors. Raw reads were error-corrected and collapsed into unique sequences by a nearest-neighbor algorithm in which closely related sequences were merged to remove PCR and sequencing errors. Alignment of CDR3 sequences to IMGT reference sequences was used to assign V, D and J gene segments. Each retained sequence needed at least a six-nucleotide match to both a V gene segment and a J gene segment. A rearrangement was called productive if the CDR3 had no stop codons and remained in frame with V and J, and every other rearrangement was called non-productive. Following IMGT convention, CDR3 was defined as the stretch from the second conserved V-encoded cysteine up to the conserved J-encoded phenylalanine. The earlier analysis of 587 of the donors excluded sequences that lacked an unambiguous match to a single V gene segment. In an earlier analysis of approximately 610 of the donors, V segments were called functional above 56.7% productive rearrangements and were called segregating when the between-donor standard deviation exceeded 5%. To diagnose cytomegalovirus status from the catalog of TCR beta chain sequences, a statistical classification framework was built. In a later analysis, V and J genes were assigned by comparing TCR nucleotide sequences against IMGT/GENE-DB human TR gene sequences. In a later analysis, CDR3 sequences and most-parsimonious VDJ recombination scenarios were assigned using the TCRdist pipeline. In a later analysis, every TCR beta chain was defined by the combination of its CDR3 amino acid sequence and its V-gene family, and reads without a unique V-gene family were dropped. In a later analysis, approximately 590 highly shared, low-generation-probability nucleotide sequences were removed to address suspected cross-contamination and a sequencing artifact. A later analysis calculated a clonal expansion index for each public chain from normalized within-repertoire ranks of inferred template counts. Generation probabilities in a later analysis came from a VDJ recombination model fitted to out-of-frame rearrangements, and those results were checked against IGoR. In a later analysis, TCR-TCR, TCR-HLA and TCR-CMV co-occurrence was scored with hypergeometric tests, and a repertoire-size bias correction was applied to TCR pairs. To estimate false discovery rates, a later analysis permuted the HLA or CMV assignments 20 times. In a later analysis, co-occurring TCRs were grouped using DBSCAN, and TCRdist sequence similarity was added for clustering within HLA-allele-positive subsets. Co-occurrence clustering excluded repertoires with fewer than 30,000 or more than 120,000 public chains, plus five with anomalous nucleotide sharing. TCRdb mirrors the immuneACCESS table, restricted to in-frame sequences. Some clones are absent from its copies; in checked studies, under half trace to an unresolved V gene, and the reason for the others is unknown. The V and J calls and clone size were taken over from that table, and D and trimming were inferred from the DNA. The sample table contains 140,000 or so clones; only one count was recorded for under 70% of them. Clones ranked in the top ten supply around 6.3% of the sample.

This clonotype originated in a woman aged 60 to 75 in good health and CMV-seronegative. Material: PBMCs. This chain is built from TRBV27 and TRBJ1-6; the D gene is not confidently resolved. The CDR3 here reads CASSSRENSPLHF. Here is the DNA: TGTGCCAGCAGTTCTAGGGAGAATTCACCCCTCCACTTT.